The T cell receptor beta chain described here comes from a study of CXCR3-negative and CXCR3-positive naive CD8 T cells. Looking at the study overall: Each library gave roughly 1.6 +/- 0.3 million of approximately 150 million TRB reads. Study conclusions and caveats: For naive cells, CXCR3-negative and CXCR3-positive subsets had similar TRBV-TRBJ usage; for memory cells, usage differed. Memory CD8+ cells showed much lower diversity, while both naive subsets displayed comparably high diversity. CXCR3-negative naive cells had less hydrophobic TRB CDR3s than did CXCR3-positive naive cells.

Details on this clonotype: Its matching antigen is unknown.

Definition of naive CD8+ T cells rested on a CD45RO-CCR7+CD27+CD95- profile. The authors made the TRB cDNA libraries by 5' RACE using UMI labels. Reprocessing the 5' RACE reads, TCRdb reports a single entry for every CDR3 protein and omits DNA. The specimen's table records about 94,000 distinct CDR3 sequences. Per the germline V gene, CDR1 is MDHEN and CDR2 is SYDVKM. This CDR3 region has 16 residues. The material sequenced was naive CXCR3+ CD8+ T cells from blood. As to subset: CD45RO-CCR7+CD27+CD95- naive CD8+ T cells expressing CXCR3 (TNR3+). The chain has TRBV28 and TRBJ2-3; the D call of TRBD1 rests on TCRdb alone, since no DNA is present to check it. The clonotype originates from a human donor in good health. Some clones in this sample may be carry-over from other donors' samples. CDR3 loop: CASSHGTGLNSDTQYF.